These 3 T cell receptor beta chains were sequenced from one sample in a study of blood T cell repertoires in COVID-19. Here immunoSEQ multiplex PCR was the method, and the copy in TCRdb shows in-frame clones only, minus some. This table has 150,000 to 200,000 clones, almost 80% appearing once. Sequenced: peripheral blood. Receptors originate from a man aged 60 to 75 with active or convalescent COVID-19.

The count of this clone is one. The CDR3 loop is CASSSFREHEQYF. In DNA, the CDR3 is TGTGCCAGCAGTTCCTTCAGGGAACACGAGCAGTACTTC. The genes are TRBV28 and TRBJ2-7, with D possibly TRBD1 on 5 matching bases. Germline V gives CDR1 MDHEN, CDR2 SYDVKM. The CDR3 is made up of 13 amino acids. Trimming cost V 4 bases and J 5 bases, with 12 bases left between them. Full variable domain (rest looked up from reference TRBV28 and TRBJ2-7): DVKVTQSSRYLVKRTGEKVFLECVQDMDHENMFWYRQDPGLGLRLIYFSYDVKMKEKGDIPEGYSVSREKKERFSLILESASTNQTSMYLCASSSFREHEQYFGPGTRLTVT.

Of note for this clone: This sample includes further DNA sequences coding for the same CDR3. The chain uses TRBV28 and TRBJ1-2; possible D gene TRBD1, 5 bases. This CDR3 region has 12 residues. Germline CDR1 reads MDHEN; CDR2 reads SYDVKM. V dropped 2 bases and J dropped 4 bases, with 5 bases sitting between them. Written as DNA, the CDR3 is TGTGCCAGCAGTTTACAGGGCTATGGCTACACCTTC. Encoded protein: CASSLQGYGYTF.

This clone was seen a few times. V gene TRBV9 combines with J gene TRBJ2-1; perhaps TRBD1 as D (6 bases). The CDR3 consists of 12 residues. Trimming left V 4 bases short and J 8 bases short, with 10 bases between. The V gene's germline CDR1 is SGDLS and CDR2 YYNGEE. The DNA for the CDR3 is TGTGCCAGCAGCAATACAGGGTATGAGCAGTTCTTC. Translated: CASSNTGYEQFF. Based on the CDR3 plus reference TRBV9 and TRBJ2-1, the full variable domain is DSGVTQTPKHLITATGQRVTLRCSPRSGDLSVYWYQQSLDQGLQFLIQYYNGEERAKGNILERFSAQQFPDLHSELNLSSLELGDSALYFCASSNTGYEQFFGPGTRLTVL.